This TCR beta chain was sequenced during a study of CXCR3-negative and CXCR3-positive naive CD8 T cells. General study findings and limits: Naive cells with CXCR3 showed TRB CDR3s that were more hydrophobic than those in CXCR3-negative naive cells. Naive cells used TRBV-TRBJ genes in much the same way whether CXCR3-negative or CXCR3-positive; memory cells did not.

Details on this clonotype: Its antigen is currently unknown.

Germline values: CDR1 SGHVS, CDR2 FNYEAQ. There are 13 residues in the CDR3. Naive CD8+ T cells showed CD45RO-CCR7+CD27+CD95-. The authors made the TRB cDNA libraries by 5' RACE using UMI labels. With the 5' RACE reads reprocessed, TCRdb shows one record per CDR3 protein and no DNA. The table lists about 98,000 distinct CDR3 sequences. This sequence originates from a human donor in good health. Some clones in this sample may be carry-over from other donors' samples. Sequencing was performed on naive CXCR3+ CD8+ T cells from blood. Subset given: CD45RO-CCR7+CD27+CD95- naive CD8+ T cells expressing CXCR3 (TNR3+). The chain combines TRBV7-6 with TRBJ2-1. Here the CDR3 reads CASSLTVSNEQFF.